The clone carrying this TCR beta chain appeared a single time. The source of the sample is a study of blood T cell repertoires in COVID-19. Study-wide context: Spain, Italy and the United States supplied samples that represented acute and convalescent COVID-19. In each case, the material was cDNA or gDNA derived from T cells, B-cell-depleted T cells, or PBMCs.

The table came from immunoSEQ multiplex PCR; TCRdb's copy has only in-frame clones and leaves some out. The sample consists of hundreds of thousands of clones, 70% to 90% of them appearing once. Germline V gives CDR1 SGDLS, CDR2 YYNGEE. V was trimmed by 4 bases and J by 11 bases, leaving 15 bases between them. This CDR3 comprises 12 residues. The sample was peripheral blood. The sequence was obtained from a woman under 30 who had recovered from COVID-19. The chain links TRBV9 to TRBJ1-1, with D unclear. Here the CDR3 reads CASSPDGLGAFF. DNA for the CDR3: TGTGCCAGCAGCCCAGACGGACTTGGGGCTTTCTTT.